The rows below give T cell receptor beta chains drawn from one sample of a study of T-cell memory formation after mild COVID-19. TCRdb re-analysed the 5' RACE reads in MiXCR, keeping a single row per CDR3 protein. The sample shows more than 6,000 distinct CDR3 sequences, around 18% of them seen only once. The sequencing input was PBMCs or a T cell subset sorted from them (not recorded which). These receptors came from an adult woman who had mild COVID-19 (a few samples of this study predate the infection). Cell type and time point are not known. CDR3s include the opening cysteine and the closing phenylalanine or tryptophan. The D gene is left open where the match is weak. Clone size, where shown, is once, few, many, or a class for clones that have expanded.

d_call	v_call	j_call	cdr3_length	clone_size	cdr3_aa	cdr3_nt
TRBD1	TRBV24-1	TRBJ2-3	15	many	CATSDWDRGTDTQYF	TGTGCCACCAGTGATTGGGACAGGGGGACAGATACGCAGTATTTT
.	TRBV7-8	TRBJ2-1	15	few	CASSPLGGGYNEQFF	TGTGCCAGCAGCCCGTTGGGGGGCGGCTACAATGAGCAGTTCTTC
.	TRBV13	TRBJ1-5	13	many	CASSPGGGQPQHF	TGTGCCAGCAGCCCAGGCGGTGGGCAGCCCCAGCATTTT
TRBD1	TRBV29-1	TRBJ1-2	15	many	CSARFYRDRDYGYTF	TGCAGCGCCAGATTTTACCGGGACAGAGACTATGGCTACACCTTC
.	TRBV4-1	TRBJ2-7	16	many	CASSQDRSDSSYEQYF	TGCGCCAGCAGCCAAGATCGGTCCGATTCCTCCTACGAGCAGTACTTC
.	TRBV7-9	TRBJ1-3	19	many	CASRLTTRQRGHAGNTIYF	TGTGCCAGCAGACTAACAACACGCCAACGGGGGCATGCTGGAAACACCATATATTTT
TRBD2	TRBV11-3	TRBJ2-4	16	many	CASSFSGRTTKNIQYF	TGTGCCAGCAGCTTTAGCGGGAGAACAACCAAAAACATTCAGTACTTC
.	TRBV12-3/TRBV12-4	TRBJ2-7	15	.	CASSPPSGASYEQYF	TGTGCCAGCAGTCCCCCGTCAGGAGCCTCCTACGAGCAGTACTTC
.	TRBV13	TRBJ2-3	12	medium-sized	CASSFEADTQYF	TGTGCCAGCAGCTTTGAGGCGGATACGCAGTATTTT
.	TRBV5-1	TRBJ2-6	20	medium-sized	CASSLIGSSGVISGANVLTF	TGCGCCAGCAGCTTGATAGGCTCGTCAGGGGTTATCTCTGGGGCCAACGTCCTGACTTTC
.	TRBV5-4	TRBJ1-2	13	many	CASSFTENYGYTF	TGTGCCAGCAGCTTCACGGAAAACTATGGCTACACCTTC
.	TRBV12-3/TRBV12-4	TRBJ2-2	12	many	CASSLDSRELFF	TGTGCCAGCAGTTTGGACAGCCGGGAGCTGTTTTTT
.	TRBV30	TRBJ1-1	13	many	CAWSIDGTTEAFF	TGTGCCTGGAGTATCGACGGGACCACTGAAGCTTTCTTT
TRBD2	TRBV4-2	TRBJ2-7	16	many	CASSQDRAGGSYEQYF	TGTGCCAGCAGCCAAGACCGCGCGGGAGGATCCTACGAGCAGTACTTC
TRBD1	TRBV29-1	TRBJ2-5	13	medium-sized	CSVATGAEETQYF	TGCAGCGTTGCAACAGGGGCTGAAGAGACCCAGTACTTC
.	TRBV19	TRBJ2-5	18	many	CASSMSGQDAFFQETQYF	TGTGCCAGTAGTATGAGCGGGCAAGACGCATTTTTCCAAGAGACCCAGTACTTC
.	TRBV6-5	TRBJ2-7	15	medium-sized	CASSYSKSNFYEQYF	TGTGCCAGCAGTTACTCGAAGTCGAACTTCTACGAGCAGTACTTC
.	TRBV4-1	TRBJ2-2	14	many	CASSQVQNTGELFF	TGCGCCAGCAGCCAAGTGCAGAACACCGGGGAGCTGTTTTTT
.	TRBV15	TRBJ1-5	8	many	CSNQPQHF	TGTAGCAATCAGCCCCAGCATTTT
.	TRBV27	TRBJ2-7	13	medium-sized	CASSLSNLYEQYF	TGTGCCAGCAGTTTAAGCAACCTCTACGAGCAGTACTTC
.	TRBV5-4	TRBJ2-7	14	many	CASSLGGTSYEQYF	TGTGCCAGCAGCTTGGGCGGGACCTCCTACGAGCAGTACTTC
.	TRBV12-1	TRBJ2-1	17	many	CASSSPAGTSENNEQFF	TGTGCCAGCAGCTCACCAGCCGGGACTAGCGAAAACAATGAGCAGTTCTTC
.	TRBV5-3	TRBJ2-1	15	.	CARSFLRDGYNEQFF	TGTGCCAGAAGCTTTCTCCGGGACGGTTACAATGAGCAGTTCTTC